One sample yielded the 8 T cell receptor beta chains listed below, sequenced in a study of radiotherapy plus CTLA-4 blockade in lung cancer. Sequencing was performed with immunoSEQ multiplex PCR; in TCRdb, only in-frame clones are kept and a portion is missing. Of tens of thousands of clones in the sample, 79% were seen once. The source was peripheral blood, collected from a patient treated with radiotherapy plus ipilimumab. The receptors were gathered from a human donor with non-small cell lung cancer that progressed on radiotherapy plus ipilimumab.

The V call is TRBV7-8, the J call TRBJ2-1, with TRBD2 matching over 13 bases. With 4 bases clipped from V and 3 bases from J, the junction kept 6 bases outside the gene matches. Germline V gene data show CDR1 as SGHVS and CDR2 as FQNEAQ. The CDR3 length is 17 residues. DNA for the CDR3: TGTGCCAGCAGCTCAAGGGGACTAGCGGGGCTCTACAATGAGCAGTTCTTC. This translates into CASSSRGLAGLYNEQFF.

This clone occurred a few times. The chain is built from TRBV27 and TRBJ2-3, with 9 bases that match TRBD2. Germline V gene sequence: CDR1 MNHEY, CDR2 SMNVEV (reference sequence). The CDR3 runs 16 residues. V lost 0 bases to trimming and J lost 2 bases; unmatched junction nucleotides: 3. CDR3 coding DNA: TGTGCCAGCAGTTTATCGGCGGGGGGGATCACAGATACGCAGTATTTT. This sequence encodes CASSLSAGGITDTQYF.

The CDR3 is CASFRDPYQPQHF. The CDR3 bases are TGTGCCAGCTTTCGGGACCCCTATCAGCCCCAGCATTTT. The rearrangement uses TRBV28 and TRBJ1-5; tentatively, D is TRBD1 (5 bases). CDR3 length equals 13 residues. Trimming stripped 8 bases from V and 5 bases from J, with 13 bases between. Looked up from germline, CDR1 is MDHEN and CDR2 is SYDVKM.

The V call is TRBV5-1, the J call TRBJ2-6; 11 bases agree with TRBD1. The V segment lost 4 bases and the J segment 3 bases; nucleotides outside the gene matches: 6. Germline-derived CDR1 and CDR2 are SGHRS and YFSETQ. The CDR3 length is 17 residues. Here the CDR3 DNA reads TGCGCCAGCAGCCCCGGACAGGGGGCAAATGGGGCCAACGTCCTGACTTTC. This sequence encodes CASSPGQGANGANVLTF.

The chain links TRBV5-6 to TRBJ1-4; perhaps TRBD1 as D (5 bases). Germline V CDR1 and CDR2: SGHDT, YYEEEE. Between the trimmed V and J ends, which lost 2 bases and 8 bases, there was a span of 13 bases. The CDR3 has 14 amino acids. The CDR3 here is CASSFQGRGEKLFF. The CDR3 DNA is TGTGCCAGCAGCTTTCAGGGAAGGGGCGAAAAACTGTTTTTT.

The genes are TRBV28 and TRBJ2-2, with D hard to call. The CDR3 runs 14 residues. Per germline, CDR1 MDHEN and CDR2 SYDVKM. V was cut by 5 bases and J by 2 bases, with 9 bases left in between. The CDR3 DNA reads TGTGCCAGCAGTATGGGTCAAAACACCGGGGAGCTGTTTTTT. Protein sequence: CASSMGQNTGELFF.

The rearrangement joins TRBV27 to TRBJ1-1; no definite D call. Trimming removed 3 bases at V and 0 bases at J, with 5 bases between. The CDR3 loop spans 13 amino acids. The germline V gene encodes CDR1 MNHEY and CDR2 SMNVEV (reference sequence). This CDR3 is CASSFEMNTEAFF. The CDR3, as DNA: TGTGCCAGCAGTTTCGAAATGAACACTGAAGCTTTCTTT.

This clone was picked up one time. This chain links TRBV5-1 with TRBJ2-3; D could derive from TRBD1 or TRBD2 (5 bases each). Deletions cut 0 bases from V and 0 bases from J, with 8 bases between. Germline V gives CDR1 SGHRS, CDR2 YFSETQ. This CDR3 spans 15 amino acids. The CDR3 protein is CASSLGGLSTDTQYF. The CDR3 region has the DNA TGCGCCAGCAGCTTGGGGGGGTTGAGCACAGATACGCAGTATTTT.